The rows below give T cell receptor beta chains drawn from one sample of a study of OX40 agonist ivuxolimab in advanced cancers. Profiling relied on immunoSEQ multiplex PCR, and the TCRdb table lists in-frame clones only, not all of them. Of tens of thousands of clones in the sample, 79% were seen once. The source was CD4+ or CD8+ T cells sorted from blood, collected in a trial of the OX40 agonist ivuxolimab. The receptors shown here come from an adult with an advanced solid tumor such as melanoma, head and neck, liver or kidney cancer. CDR3s include the opening cysteine and the closing phenylalanine or tryptophan.

V gene: TRBV27; J gene: TRBJ2-1; CDR3 protein: CASSFVDRFYNEQFF
V gene: TRBV11-1; J gene: TRBJ1-6; CDR3 protein: CASSSPDRAHNSPLHF
V gene: TRBV7-7; J gene: TRBJ2-3; CDR3 protein: CASSLGVGSSGDTQYF
V gene: TRBV7-9; J gene: TRBJ1-5; CDR3 protein: CASSFVGHQPQHF
V gene: TRBV12-5; J gene: TRBJ2-7; CDR3 protein: CASGLGRGEQYF
V gene: TRBV7-3; J gene: TRBJ2-3; CDR3 protein: CASSVLGSRGAGDLTDTQYF
V gene: TRBV11-1; J gene: TRBJ2-5; CDR3 protein: CASSPRQWVGETQYF
V gene: TRBV4-1; J gene: TRBJ1-1; CDR3 protein: CASSQHLGNTEAFF
V gene: TRBV15; J gene: TRBJ1-2; CDR3 protein: CATSREQERLYGYTF
V gene: TRBV10-3; J gene: TRBJ2-5; CDR3 protein: CAISEPGQGAWETQYF
V gene: TRBV9; J gene: TRBJ1-4; CDR3 protein: CASSVAIRNEKLFF
V gene: TRBV18; J gene: TRBJ2-3; CDR3 protein: CASSPPGADTQYF
V gene: TRBV11-3; J gene: TRBJ2-2; CDR3 protein: CASSLGDGPNTGELFF
V gene: TRBV7-9; J gene: TRBJ2-1; CDR3 protein: CASSPSGPAYNEQFF
V gene: TRBV6-6; J gene: TRBJ2-1; CDR3 protein: CASSRLRNEQFF
V gene: TRBV7-9; J gene: TRBJ1-2; CDR3 protein: CASSLGQGTDTF
V gene: TRBV4-2; J gene: TRBJ1-5; CDR3 protein: CASSRDLHSNQPQHF
V gene: TRBV5-1; J gene: TRBJ2-2; CDR3 protein: CASSFGGLADTGELFF
V gene: TRBV7-2; J gene: TRBJ2-1; CDR3 protein: CASSLTAGSYNEQFF
V gene: TRBV4-1; J gene: TRBJ2-5; CDR3 protein: CASSHPDGIQETQYF